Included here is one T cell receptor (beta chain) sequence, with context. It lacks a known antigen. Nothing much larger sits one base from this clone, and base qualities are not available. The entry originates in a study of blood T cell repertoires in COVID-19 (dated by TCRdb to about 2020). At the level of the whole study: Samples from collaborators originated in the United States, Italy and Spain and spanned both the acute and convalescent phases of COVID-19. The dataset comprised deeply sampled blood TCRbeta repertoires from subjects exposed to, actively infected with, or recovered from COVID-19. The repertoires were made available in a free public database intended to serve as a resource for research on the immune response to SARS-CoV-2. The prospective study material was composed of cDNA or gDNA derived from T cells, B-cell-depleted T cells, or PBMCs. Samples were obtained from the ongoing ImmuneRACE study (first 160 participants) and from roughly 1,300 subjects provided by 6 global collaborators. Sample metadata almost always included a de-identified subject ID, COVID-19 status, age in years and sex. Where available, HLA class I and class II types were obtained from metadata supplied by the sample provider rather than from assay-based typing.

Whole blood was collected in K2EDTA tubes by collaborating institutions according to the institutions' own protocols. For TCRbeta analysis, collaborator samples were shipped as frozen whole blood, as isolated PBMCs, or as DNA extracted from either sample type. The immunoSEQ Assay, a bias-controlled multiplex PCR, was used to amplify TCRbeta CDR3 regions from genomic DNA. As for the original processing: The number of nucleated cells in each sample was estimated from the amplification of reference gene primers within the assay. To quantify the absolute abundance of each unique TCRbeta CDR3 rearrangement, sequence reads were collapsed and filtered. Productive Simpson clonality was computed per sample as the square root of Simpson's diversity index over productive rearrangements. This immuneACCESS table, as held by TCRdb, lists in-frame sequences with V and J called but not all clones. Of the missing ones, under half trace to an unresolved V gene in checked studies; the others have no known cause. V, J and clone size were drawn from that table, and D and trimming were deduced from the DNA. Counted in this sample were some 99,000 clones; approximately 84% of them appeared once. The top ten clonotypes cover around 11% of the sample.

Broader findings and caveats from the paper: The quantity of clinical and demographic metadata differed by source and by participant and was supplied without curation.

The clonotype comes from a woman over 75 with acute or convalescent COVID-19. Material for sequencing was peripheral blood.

The DNA sequence follows: TGTGCCAGCATGGCGGGGATCAGCACAGATACGCAGTATTTT. It is translated as CASMAGISTDTQYF. Recombination linked TRBV6-5 to TRBJ2-3; TRBD2 is perhaps the D gene, given 6 matching bases. Trimming removed 7 bases from V and 0 bases from J, leaving 11 bases between the germline ends. CDR1 and CDR2, looked up from the germline V gene, are MNHEY and SVGAGI. Measured from the cysteine to the phenylalanine, the CDR3 is 14 residues long. Only CDR3 DNA is held: 42 bases, read in frame from base 1.